This TCR beta chain appears in the sequencing data of a study of blood T cell repertoires in COVID-19. Clones were read by immunoSEQ multiplex PCR, and TCRdb kept only the in-frame ones, dropping some. This sample has 370,000 or so clones, with over 75% found just once. Germline V gene lookup returns CDR1 ENHRY and CDR2 SYGVKD. CDR3 size: 15 residues. V was cut by 0 bases and J by 3 bases, with 12 bases left in between. This sequence originates from a man aged 25-40 years who had recovered from COVID-19. The rearrangement joins TRBV10-3 to TRBJ2-7, with TRBD1 as a possible D gene (5 bases). The source material was PBMCs or T cells enriched from blood (not recorded which). DNA of the CDR3: TGTGCCATCAGTGAGTCGAGAGGACACGACTACGAGCAGTACTTC. It yields the protein CAISESRGHDYEQYF.